Presented here are 13 T cell receptor beta chains from one specimen sequenced in a study of blood T cell repertoires in COVID-19. The protocol was immunoSEQ multiplex PCR, while the TCRdb copy is restricted to in-frame clones and leaves out a portion. The sample has fewer than 350,000 clones; about 85% are singletons. Sequenced material: peripheral blood. These receptors were taken from a woman in her forties or fifties with active or convalescent COVID-19.

A single count supports this clone. The chain recombines TRBV6-5 with TRBJ1-2, with TRBD1 identical over 7 bases. This CDR3 has 14 amino acids. The V gene's germline CDR1 is MNHEY and CDR2 SVGAGI. Losses at the gene ends were 7 bases for V and 1 base for J; bases not matched to a gene: 6. In DNA form, the CDR3 reads TGTGCCAGCACCCCGACAGGGAATAACTATGGCTACACCTTC. It encodes CASTPTGNNYGYTF.

This chain connects TRBV5-1 to TRBJ1-6; TRBD1 matches at 8 bases. The ends lost 3 bases at V and 7 bases at J; junction bases unmatched: 12. This CDR3 has 17 residues. The V gene's germline CDR1 is SGHRS and CDR2 YFSETQ. The CDR3 coding sequence is TGCGCCAGCAGCTGGGGAGGGCGACAGGGGAGGAATTCACCCCTCCACTTT. It specifies CASSWGGRQGRNSPLHF. Full variable domain (missing parts from reference TRBV5-1 and TRBJ1-6): KAGVTQTPRYLIKTRGQQVTLSCSPISGHRSVSWYQQTPGQGLQFLFEYFSETQRNKGNFPGRFSGRQFSNSRSEMNVSTLELGDSALYLCASSWGGRQGRNSPLHFGNGTRLTVT.

The J gene is TRBJ1-2, the V gene TRBV29-1; 11 bases map to TRBD1. The CDR3 totals 15 residues. J gave up 8 bases and V 7 bases, and 15 bases lay outside the gene matches. Germline CDR1 SQVTM, CDR2 ANQGSEA. The CDR3 region is CSARTGGDPSRGYTF. Here the CDR3 DNA reads TGCAGCGCTCGGACAGGGGGCGATCCTTCGAGGGGCTACACCTTC. The complete variable domain, with remaining parts taken from reference TRBV29-1 and TRBJ1-2, reads SAVISQKPSRDICQRGTSLTIQCQVDSQVTMMFWYRQQPGQSLTLIATANQGSEATYESGFVIDKFPISRPNLTFSTLTVSNMSPEDSSIYLCSARTGGDPSRGYTFGSGTRLTVV.

The genes are TRBV7-9 and TRBJ2-7, with 10 positions matching TRBD2. Germline assignment: CDR1 SEHNR and CDR2 FQNEAQ (reference sequence). The CDR3 length is 15 residues. The V and J ends lost 5 bases and 6 bases, in that order; junction bases with no gene match: 10. The CDR3 coding sequence is TGTGCCAGCAGCCGCTACCTAGCGGGAGATAGCGAGCAGTACTTC. It codes for CASSRYLAGDSEQYF.

CDR3 coding DNA: TGCGCCAGCAGTCAACCCGACTTTAGCGGGAGGGGAGATACGCAGTATTTT. Translating gives CASSQPDFSGRGDTQYF. V usage is TRBV23-1 and J usage is TRBJ2-3; 11 positions agree with TRBD2. TRBV23-1 is placed among ORFs of uncertain function. Trimming at V came to 2 bases and at J to 5 bases, leaving 9 bases not matched to a gene. This CDR3 region has 17 residues.

V gene TRBV27 combines with J gene TRBJ2-3, with 11 positions matching TRBD2. Germline V gene sequence: CDR1 MNHEY, CDR2 SMNVEV (reference sequence). CDR3 length equals 16 residues. Germline trimming cut 6 bases from V and 3 bases from J; bases unmatched to any gene: 8. The CDR3 protein is CASRVTSGRRTDTQYF. As DNA, the CDR3 is TGTGCCAGCAGGGTTACTAGCGGGAGACGGACAGATACGCAGTATTTT.

The chain has TRBV10-3 and TRBJ2-7; 7 nucleotides match TRBD1. CDR1 and CDR2 (germline): ENHRY, SYGVKD. Unmatched junction bases numbered 8, after V lost 0 bases and J lost 0 bases. This CDR3 has 17 residues. CDR3 region: CAISESLTGSFSYEQYF. In DNA form, the CDR3 reads TGTGCCATCAGTGAGTCCCTGACAGGGTCCTTCTCCTACGAGCAGTACTTC.

This chain connects TRBV7-8 to TRBJ2-7; 12 bases are shared with TRBD2. Germline values: CDR1 SGHVS, CDR2 FQNEAQ. The trim removed 6 bases at V and 3 bases at J, leaving 12 bases unmatched. The CDR3 runs to 17 residues. The CDR3 reads CASRRPAATSGSYEQYF. Here the CDR3 DNA reads TGTGCCAGCAGACGTCCCGCGGCGACTAGCGGGAGCTACGAGCAGTACTTC.

The rearrangement uses TRBV9 and TRBJ1-4; 7 bases map to TRBD1. Germline CDR1 SGDLS, CDR2 YYNGEE. This CDR3 is 14 amino acids long. Unmatched junction bases numbered 5, after V lost 3 bases and J lost 6 bases. The CDR3 DNA is TGTGCCAGCAGCGAAACAGGGGCGCATGAAAAACTGTTTTTT. Protein: CASSETGAHEKLFF.

This chain joins TRBV7-8 and TRBJ2-2; TRBD2 might be the D (5 bases). Looked up from germline, CDR1 is SGHVS and CDR2 is FQNEAQ. V lost 0 bases and J 4 bases, leaving 12 bases between the germline ends. The CDR3 covers 16 residues. CDR3 in amino acids: CASSLARGRGTGELFF. The CDR3 DNA reads TGTGCCAGCAGCTTAGCTCGGGGTCGTGGCACCGGGGAGCTGTTTTTT.

The chain's CDR3 is CASNIGGAGELFF. In DNA form, the CDR3 reads TGCGCCAGCAACATAGGGGGCGCGGGGGAGCTGTTTTTT. This chain joins TRBV5-1 and TRBJ2-2; 7 positions agree with TRBD1. Unmatched junction bases numbered 7, after V lost 6 bases and J lost 8 bases. Germline V gives CDR1 SGHRS, CDR2 YFSETQ. The CDR3 totals 13 residues.

There are many counts of this clone. The genes are TRBV6-5 and TRBJ1-5, with D hard to call. The CDR3 extends over 14 amino acids. Between the trimmed V and J ends, which lost 6 bases and 1 base, there was a span of 10 bases. The V gene's germline CDR1 is MNHEY and CDR2 SVGAGI. The CDR3 DNA reads TGTGCCAGCAGGGAGGGCTTGAGCAATCAGCCCCAGCATTTT. This codes for CASREGLSNQPQHF.

The CDR3 spells CASSQDLGLAGVLNNEQFF. In DNA, the CDR3 is TGCGCCAGCAGCCAAGATCTGGGACTAGCGGGAGTATTAAACAATGAGCAGTTCTTC. This chain connects TRBV4-1 to TRBJ2-1, with 14 positions matching TRBD2. Trimming at V came to 0 bases and at J to 5 bases, leaving 9 bases not matched to a gene. This CDR3 has 19 residues. CDR1 MGHRA and CDR2 YSYEKL come from the germline V gene.